The 23 T cell receptor beta chains below come from one sample, sequenced in a study of T cell changes during pregnancy in multiple sclerosis. Method: immunoSEQ multiplex PCR; TCRdb's copy keeps in-frame clones and lacks some. The sample lists 35,000 to 45,000 clones, around 93% seen once, with approximately 0.73% in the top ten. This sample comprised CD4+ T cells from peripheral blood mononuclear cells, obtained before pregnancy. Receptor source: a female donor with multiple sclerosis, enrolled in a pregnancy study.

This rearrangement joins TRBV7-9 to TRBJ1-1, with 7 bases lining up with TRBD1. The J segment lost 1 base and the V segment lost 5 bases, leaving 4 bases of the junction unmatched. In germline, CDR1 is SEHNR, CDR2 FQNEAQ (reference sequence). The CDR3 extends over 14 amino acids. The chain's CDR3 is CASSKRQGNTEAFF. The DNA of the CDR3 is TGTGCCAGCAGCAAACGACAGGGGAACACTGAAGCTTTCTTT.

The rearrangement links TRBV18 to TRBJ1-1, with 7 bases identical to TRBD1. The CDR3 runs 12 residues. Germline V gene data show CDR1 as KGHSH and CDR2 as LQKENI. V shed 0 bases, J shed 10 bases, and the junction held 2 bases outside the gene matches. The CDR3 loop reads CASSPPAGGAFF. The CDR3 DNA follows: TGTGCCAGCTCACCACCGGCAGGGGGAGCTTTCTTT.

The V call is TRBV19, the J call TRBJ1-1; D is perhaps TRBD1 (6 bases). Germline CDR1 LNHDA, CDR2 SQIVND (reference sequence). Trimming shortened V by 9 bases and J by 2 bases, and 25 bases separated the two germline ends. CDR3 length: 17 amino acids. The CDR3 coding sequence is TGTGCCAGCCACGATCCGGGACACGGAAGAGCAAACACTGAAGCTTTCTTT. Its protein is CASHDPGHGRANTEAFF.

The genes are TRBV9 and TRBJ2-5; D is perhaps TRBD2 (7 bases). V lost 0 bases, J lost 2 bases, and 14 bases lay in between. The CDR3 runs to 16 residues. Germline assignment: CDR1 SGDLS and CDR2 YYNGEE. The CDR3 coding sequence is TGTGCCAGCAGCGTAGGGGGCGGGGGCCTTCAAGAGACCCAGTACTTC. Protein sequence: CASSVGGGGLQETQYF.

This chain links TRBV19 with TRBJ1-4; 9 bases agree with TRBD1. Trimming took 5 bases from V and 8 from J; bases not matched to a gene: 12. Per germline, CDR1 LNHDA and CDR2 SQIVND (reference sequence). CDR3 length equals 16 residues. The CDR3: CASSPGQGNLGEKLFF. The CDR3 nucleotides read TGTGCCAGTAGTCCGGGACAGGGCAACCTTGGAGAAAAACTGTTTTTT.

The chain combines TRBV30 with TRBJ1-5; 8 nucleotides match TRBD1. This CDR3 comprises 15 residues. The V gene end was trimmed by 3 bases and the J gene end by 5 bases; junction bases not matched to a gene: 9. CDR1 and CDR2 from the germline V gene are GTSNPN and SVGIG (reference sequence). DNA of the CDR3: TGTGCCTGGAGGCCTACAGGGGGGAGGGATCAGCCCCAGCATTTT. Encoded protein: CAWRPTGGRDQPQHF.

This rearrangement joins TRBV4-2 to TRBJ2-7, with 8 bases identical to TRBD2. The CDR3 contains 15 residues. V trimming: 0 bases; J trimming: 7 bases; junction bases outside the gene matches: 8. CDR1 LGHNA and CDR2 YNFKEQ come from the germline V gene. The CDR3 spells CASSQDAGGSWEQYF. CDR3 nucleotides: TGTGCCAGCAGCCAAGATGCGGGGGGCTCGTGGGAGCAGTACTTC.

This clone was seen once. This chain connects TRBV11-2 to TRBJ2-3, with 8 bases matching TRBD2. Unmatched junction bases numbered 6, after V lost 7 bases and J lost 6 bases. Germline assignment: CDR1 SGHAT and CDR2 FQNNGV. This CDR3 spans 13 amino acids. The CDR3 bases are TGTGCCAGCAAGTTAGCGGGGACTGATACGCAGTATTTT. The encoded protein is CASKLAGTDTQYF.

The chain recombines TRBV19 with TRBJ1-1, with a possible D match to TRBD1 (5 bases). The CDR3 covers 15 residues. The ends were cut back, 5 bases at V and 0 bases at J, with 13 bases in the middle. Germline CDR1 reads LNHDA; CDR2 reads SQIVND (reference sequence). CDR3 region: CASSSRGVMNTEAFF. CDR3 DNA sequence: TGTGCCAGTAGTTCTCGGGGGGTAATGAACACTGAAGCTTTCTTT. Using reference TRBV19 and TRBJ1-1 for the parts outside the CDR3, the full variable domain is DGGITQSPKYLFRKEGQNVTLSCEQNLNHDAMYWYRQDPGQGLRLIYYSQIVNDFQKGDIAEGYSVSREKKESFPLTVTSAQKNPTAFYLCASSSRGVMNTEAFFGQGTRLTVV.

The chain employs TRBV19 and TRBJ2-4; 8 bases align to TRBD1. The CDR3 has 15 amino acids. Germline V gene data show CDR1 as LNHDA and CDR2 as SQIVND (reference sequence). After removal of 3 bases from V and 4 bases from J, the junction contained 5 bases not matched to a gene. CDR3 residues: CASSIQGAMKNIQYF. The CDR3 coding sequence is TGTGCCAGTAGTATTCAGGGGGCAATGAAAAACATTCAGTACTTC.

The rearrangement links TRBV4-3 to TRBJ2-3, with TRBD2 identical over 11 bases. V lost 2 bases and J lost 5; bases outside the gene matches: 6. The length of the CDR3 is 16 residues. Germline V gene lookup returns CDR1 LGHNA and CDR2 YSLEER. The DNA for the CDR3 is TGCGCCAGCAGCCAACTGACTAGCGGGGACTTAGATACGCAGTATTTT. Translation gives CASSQLTSGDLDTQYF.

The genes are TRBV5-4 and TRBJ1-2, with a tentative D call TRBD1 (6 bases). The CDR3 has 14 residues. The V gene's germline CDR1 is SGHNT and CDR2 YYREEE (reference sequence). Trimming stripped 2 bases from V and 6 bases from J, with 14 bases between. The CDR3: CASSLGQPENGYTF. The CDR3 nucleotides are TGTGCCAGCAGCTTAGGACAGCCAGAAAATGGCTACACCTTC.

This clone has a single count. The rearrangement uses TRBV30 and TRBJ2-1; D gene ambiguous. The germline gives CDR1 GTSNPN, CDR2 SVGIG (reference sequence). V was cut by 0 bases and J by 10 bases, with 10 bases left in between. This CDR3 is built from 12 residues. The CDR3 loop is CAWSVRRIEQFF. In DNA, the CDR3 is TGTGCCTGGAGTGTACGGCGGATAGAGCAGTTCTTC.

Written as DNA, the CDR3 is TGTGCCAGCAGCTTAACGCGGCTAACCCTTGGAGAGCAGTTCTTC. It codes for CASSLTRLTLGEQFF. The chain carries TRBV7-3 and TRBJ2-1; D is unresolved. V was shortened by 0 bases and J by 10 bases, with 16 bases between the two germline ends. The CDR3 is 15 amino acids. The germline V gene has CDR1 SGHTA and CDR2 FQGTGA.

The chain is built from TRBV6-1 and TRBJ2-3; a weak D match, TRBD2 (6 bases). V lost 0 bases and J 10 bases, leaving 11 bases between the germline ends. The CDR3 length is 13 residues. The germline gives CDR1 MNHNS, CDR2 SASEGT. CDR3 DNA: TGTGCCAGCAGTGAAGCGCGGGGCGGGGCGCAGTATTTT. This encodes CASSEARGGAQYF.

The genes are TRBV5-4 and TRBJ1-3; 7 bases align to TRBD1. CDR1 and CDR2 (germline): SGHNT, YYREEE (reference sequence). The CDR3 is 14 residues long. The V segment lost 5 bases and the J segment 0 bases; nucleotides outside the gene matches: 2. The CDR3 here is CASRRTGSGNTIYF. The CDR3 nucleotides read TGTGCCAGCAGACGGACAGGCTCTGGAAACACCATATATTTT.

This clone has only one observation. This rearrangement joins TRBV6-5 to TRBJ2-7; D is perhaps TRBD1 (6 bases). The CDR3 is 16 residues long. Germline lookup yields CDR1 MNHEY and CDR2 SVGAGI. Deletions cut 2 bases from V and 7 bases from J, with 21 bases between. The DNA of the CDR3 is TGTGCCAGCAGTTACAGAAGGGACAACCCGACCTGGGAGCAGTACTTC. Its translation is CASSYRRDNPTWEQYF.

V usage is TRBV7-9 and J usage is TRBJ2-5; possible D gene TRBD1, 5 bases. V lost 4 bases to trimming and J lost 4 bases, with 10 bases between them. Per germline, CDR1 SEHNR and CDR2 FQNEAQ (reference sequence). The CDR3 consists of 13 residues. The CDR3 region has the DNA TGTGCCAGCAGCTCGCAGGGCTTAGAGACCCAGTACTTC. Amino acids: CASSSQGLETQYF.

The chain employs TRBV5-8 and TRBJ1-5; D is unclear. The CDR3 is 15 residues long. V gave up 2 bases and J gave up 8 bases, with 17 bases separating them. Germline V CDR1 and CDR2: SGHTS, YDEGEE. This CDR3 reads CASSLRSPLEKPQHF. The CDR3 DNA sequence: TGTGCCAGCAGCTTAAGGTCCCCGTTGGAGAAGCCCCAGCATTTT.

Here the CDR3 reads CAWTRRGGLALGETQYF. CDR3 in DNA: TGTGCCTGGACAAGGCGAGGAGGGCTAGCGCTGGGAGAGACCCAGTACTTC. This chain links TRBV30 with TRBJ2-5; TRBD2 is a possible D gene (6 bases). Germline CDR1 GTSNPN, CDR2 SVGIG (reference sequence). V was shortened by 4 bases and J by 4 bases, with 25 bases between the two germline ends. The CDR3 extends over 17 amino acids. Complete variable domain (other parts from reference TRBV30 and TRBJ2-5): SQTIHQWPATLVQPVGSPLSLECTVEGTSNPNLYWYRQAAGRGLQLLFYSVGIGQISSEVPQNLSASRPQDRQFILSSKKLLLSDSGFYLCAWTRRGGLALGETQYFGPGTRLLVL.

V gene TRBV5-4 combines with J gene TRBJ2-1; D is possibly TRBD2 (6 bases). Germline lookup yields CDR1 SGHNT and CDR2 YYREEE (reference sequence). The CDR3 length is 14 residues. Between the trimmed V and J ends, which lost 2 bases and 7 bases, there was a span of 13 bases. CDR3 coding DNA: TGTGCCAGCAGCTTTCGACTAGGGCCTAATGAGCAGTTCTTC. It codes for CASSFRLGPNEQFF.

The chain uses TRBV7-2 and TRBJ2-3; 8 bases map to TRBD2. After removal of 2 bases from V and 2 bases from J, the junction contained 6 bases not matched to a gene. The CDR3 covers 16 residues. Germline V lookup: CDR1 SGHTA, CDR2 FQGNSA. CDR3 residues: CASSLRSGGSTDTQYF. The CDR3 nucleotides are TGTGCCAGCAGCTTACGGAGCGGGGGCTCCACAGATACGCAGTATTTT.

About this clone itself: Other DNA sequences within the sample encode an identical CDR3. The chain is built from TRBV7-2 and TRBJ2-3; 9 nucleotides align to TRBD1. Germline assignment: CDR1 SGHTA and CDR2 FQGNSA. This CDR3 is built from 16 residues. Trimming removed 5 bases from V and 0 bases from J; junction bases left unmatched: 6. CDR3 amino acids: CASSPRQGGSTDTQYF. In DNA form, the CDR3 reads TGTGCCAGCAGCCCGAGACAGGGGGGAAGCACAGATACGCAGTATTTT.